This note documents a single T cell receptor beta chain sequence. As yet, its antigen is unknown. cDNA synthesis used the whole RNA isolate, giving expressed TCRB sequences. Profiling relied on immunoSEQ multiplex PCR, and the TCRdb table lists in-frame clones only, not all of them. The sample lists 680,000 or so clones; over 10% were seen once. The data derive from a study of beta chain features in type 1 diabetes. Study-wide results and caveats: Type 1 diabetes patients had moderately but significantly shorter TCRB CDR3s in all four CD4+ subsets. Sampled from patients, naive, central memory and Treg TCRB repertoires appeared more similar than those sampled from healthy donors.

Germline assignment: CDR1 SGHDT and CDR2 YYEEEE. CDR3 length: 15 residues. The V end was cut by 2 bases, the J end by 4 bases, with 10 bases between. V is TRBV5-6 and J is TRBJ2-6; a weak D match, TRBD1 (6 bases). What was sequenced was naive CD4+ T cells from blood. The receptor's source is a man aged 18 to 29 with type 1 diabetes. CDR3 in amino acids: CASSFQGSGANVLTF. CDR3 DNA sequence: TGTGCCAGCAGCTTCCAGGGGTCAGGGGCCAACGTCCTGACTTTC.